The sequence of this TCR beta chain was determined in a study of blood T cell repertoires in COVID-19. Turning to the study itself: Spain, Italy and the United States supplied samples that represented acute and convalescent COVID-19. T cells, B-cell-depleted T cells, or PBMCs supplied cDNA or gDNA.

The CDR3 covers 14 residues. The V and J ends lost 4 bases and 1 base, in that order; junction bases with no gene match: 3. CDR1 is SGHRS and CDR2 is YFSETQ in the germline V gene. Clones were sequenced by immunoSEQ multiplex PCR, and TCRdb holds only the in-frame ones, with some missing. The table has around 240,000 clones, approximately 90% seen once. This TCR derives from a man in his forties or fifties who had been exposed to COVID-19. This chain connects TRBV5-1 to TRBJ2-5; 8 bases agree with TRBD2. Sequencing was carried out using PBMCs or T cells enriched from blood (not recorded which). The CDR3 reads CASSERGSQETQYF. The DNA of the CDR3 is TGCGCCAGCAGCGAGCGGGGGAGCCAAGAGACCCAGTACTTC.